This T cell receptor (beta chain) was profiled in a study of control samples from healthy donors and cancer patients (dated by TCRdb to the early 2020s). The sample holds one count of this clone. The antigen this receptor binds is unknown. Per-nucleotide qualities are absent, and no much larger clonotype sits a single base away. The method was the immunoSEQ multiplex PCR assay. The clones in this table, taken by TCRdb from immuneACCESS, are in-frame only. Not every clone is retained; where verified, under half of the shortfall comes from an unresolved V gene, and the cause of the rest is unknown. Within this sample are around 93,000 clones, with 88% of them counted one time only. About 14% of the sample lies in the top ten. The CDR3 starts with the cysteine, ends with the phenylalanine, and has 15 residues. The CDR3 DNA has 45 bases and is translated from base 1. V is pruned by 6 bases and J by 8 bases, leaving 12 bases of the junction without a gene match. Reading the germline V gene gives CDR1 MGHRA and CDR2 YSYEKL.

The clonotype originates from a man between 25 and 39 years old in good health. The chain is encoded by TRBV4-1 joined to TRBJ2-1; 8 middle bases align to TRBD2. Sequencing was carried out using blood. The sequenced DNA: TGCGCCAGCAGTCCTCTACGGCGGGAGGTCGATGAGCAGTTCTTC. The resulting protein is CASSPLRREVDEQFF.